These T cell receptor beta chains were read from a single sample in a study of T cells after yellow fever vaccination. TCRdb re-called the 5' RACE reads through MiXCR, storing one row per CDR3 protein. The table lists 300,000 to 450,000 distinct CDR3 sequences, 6.2% of them singletons. The sequencing here drew on PBMCs, taken 5 days after the yellow fever booster vaccination. All receptors come from a man aged 25 to 45 who received the YFV17D yellow fever vaccine. Both conserved end residues are part of each CDR3. The D gene is left open where the match is weak. The size entry is marked missing in some rows and otherwise reads once, few, many or a size class.

>TRBD1|TRBV19|few|TRBJ1-3
TGTGCCAGTAGATTCGGGACAGACTCTGGAAACACCATATATTTT
CASRFGTDSGNTIYF
>TRBD1|TRBV20-1|.|TRBJ1-5
TGCAGTGCAAACCTTCCCCAGGGGGCTCGTAGCAATCAGCCCCAGCATTTT
CSANLPQGARSNQPQHF
>.|TRBV6-1|many|TRBJ1-2
TGTGCCAGCAGTCCCCCCGGGACAATGGGCTACCACACCTTC
CASSPPGTMGYHTF
>.|TRBV4-3|.|TRBJ2-1
TGCGCCAGCAGCCAAGAAGTCTTCACAGTGCAGTTCTTC
CASSQEVFTVQFF
>.|TRBV9|few|TRBJ2-6
TGTGCCAGCGGGCCCGGGGGACAGACTGGGGCCAACGTCCTGACTTTC
CASGPGGQTGANVLTF
>.|TRBV7-2|many|TRBJ2-6
TGTGCCAGCAGTTTAGTAGCTTCTGGGGCCAACGTCCTGACTTTC
CASSLVASGANVLTF
>.|TRBV9|few|TRBJ1-2
TGTGCCAGCAGCGTAGACAACCGAGGAAGCGGCTACACCTTC
CASSVDNRGSGYTF
>.|TRBV15|.|TRBJ2-1
TGTGCCACCAGCAGAGATTCCCCCGCCGAGCAGTTCTTC
CATSRDSPAEQFF
>TRBD2|TRBV20-1|few|TRBJ2-1
TGCAGTGCTGGGACTAGCGGGTTGAGCTCCTACAATGAGCAGTTCTTC
CSAGTSGLSSYNEQFF
>TRBD1|TRBV6-6|.|TRBJ1-1
TGTGCCAGCACTATTACAGGGGCTGAAGCTTTCTTT
CASTITGAEAFF
>.|TRBV9|many|TRBJ1-1
TGTGCCAGCAGCGTGAAACCGGGACGGGAGAACACTGAAGCTTTCTTT
CASSVKPGRENTEAFF
>TRBD2|TRBV28|many|TRBJ2-5
TGTGCCAGCAGCCCCGGACTAGCGGGAGGGGCCGAGACCCAGTACTTC
CASSPGLAGGAETQYF
>.|TRBV20-1|many|TRBJ2-3
TGCAGTGCTAGAGATCGCCCCCCCTTGGATACGCAGTATTTT
CSARDRPPLDTQYF
>TRBD2|TRBV7-8|.|TRBJ2-1
TGTGCCAGCAGCTTCCGACTAGCGGGAGCCTATGAGCAGTTCTTC
CASSFRLAGAYEQFF
>.|TRBV7-2|many|TRBJ2-1
TGTGCCAGCAGCTTTATGCTTAGTGAGCAGTTCTTC
CASSFMLSEQFF
>TRBD2|TRBV28|.|TRBJ2-5
TGTGCCAGCAGTTTACAGAGAACGGGAGGCGTCTTC
CASSLQRTGGVF
>.|TRBV7-2|many|TRBJ2-7
TGTGCCAGCAGCTTAGCGATTACAAGTCACGAGCAGTACTTC
CASSLAITSHEQYF
>TRBD2|TRBV12-3/TRBV12-4|few|TRBJ2-7
TGTGCCAGCAGTTTGGGACTAGAAGCCTACGAGCAGTACTTC
CASSLGLEAYEQYF
>.|TRBV19|few|TRBJ1-5
TGTGCCAGTAGTATGTGGGGTAGCAATCAGCCCCAGCATTTT
CASSMWGSNQPQHF
>TRBD2|TRBV10-3|few|TRBJ2-2
TGTGCCATCAGTAGCGGGAGGGCCGGGGAGCTGTTTTTT
CAISSGRAGELFF
>.|TRBV5-6|.|TRBJ2-7
TGTGCCAGCAGCTTGGGAGGGTCCCTTGGCTCCTACGAGCAGTACTTC
CASSLGGSLGSYEQYF
>.|TRBV9|.|TRBJ2-2
TGTGCCAGCAGCGTCGGCCAGGGAAGGACCGGGGAGCTGTTTTTT
CASSVGQGRTGELFF
>.|TRBV7-6|.|TRBJ1-5
TGTGCCAGCAGCTTGGGGACTGCCTTAGGGGAGCCCCAGCATTTT
CASSLGTALGEPQHF
>.|TRBV30|few|TRBJ1-5
TGTGCAGGATCGGGGGCGGTTAGCAATCAGCCCCAGCATTTT
CAGSGAVSNQPQHF
>TRBD2|TRBV5-1|.|TRBJ2-2
TGCGCCAGCAGCGGGGGGACTAAAGAAACCGGGGAGCTGTTTTTT
CASSGGTKETGELFF
>.|TRBV29-1|few|TRBJ1-1
TGCAGCGTACCTAGGGGACCGAGTATGAACACTGAAGCTTTCTTT
CSVPRGPSMNTEAFF
>TRBD2|TRBV5-6|.|TRBJ2-7
TGTGCCAGCAGCTTGAGGACTAGCGGGAATAACGAGCAGTACTTC
CASSLRTSGNNEQYF
>TRBD2|TRBV5-1|few|TRBJ2-3
TGCGCCAGCAGCTATAGCGGGAGAATCACAGATACGCAGTATTTT
CASSYSGRITDTQYF
>TRBD2|TRBV4-3|many|TRBJ2-7
TGCGCCAGCAGCCAAGATTATGGAGCGGGGGACTACGAGCAGTACTTC
CASSQDYGAGDYEQYF
>.|TRBV29-1|few|TRBJ2-2
TGCAGCGTTGAAGGGGGATGGGGCACCGGGGAGCTGTTTTTT
CSVEGGWGTGELFF
>.|TRBV7-8|many|TRBJ2-1
TGTGCCAGCAGCTACGACCAGCTAAGTGAGCAGTTCTTC
CASSYDQLSEQFF
>.|TRBV18|few|TRBJ2-1
TGTGCCAGCTCACCACCGGGCGGGGTTAACTCCTACAATGAGCAGTTCTTC
CASSPPGGVNSYNEQFF
>.|TRBV20-1|few|TRBJ2-7
TGCAGTGCTAGGAACCCTCTCCGGGTCCCCTACGAGCAGTACTTC
CSARNPLRVPYEQYF
>TRBD2|TRBV5-6|few|TRBJ2-5
TGTGCCAGCAGCTCCCTCCGGGAAGAGCGGGAGGAGCAAGAGACCCAGTACTTC
CASSSLREEREEQETQYF
>TRBD2|TRBV27|few|TRBJ2-2
TGTGCCAGCAGTTCCAGCGGGATGTCCGGGGAGCTGTTTTTT
CASSSSGMSGELFF
>.|TRBV20-1|.|TRBJ2-6
TGCTGTGCTAGAGATCGGGGGTCTGGGGCCAACGTCCTGACTTTC
CCARDRGSGANVLTF
>.|TRBV5-1|many|TRBJ2-3
TGCGCCAGCAGCCAAAATCCCGCGACAGATACGCAGTATTTT
CASSQNPATDTQYF
>.|TRBV20-1|few|TRBJ2-1
TGCAGTGGGCAGGGGGGGGCCCGGGGGAGTGAGCAGTTCTTC
CSGQGGARGSEQFF
>.|TRBV10-3|many|TRBJ2-2
TGTGCCATCACATCGACCTCCGGGGAGCTGTTTTTT
CAITSTSGELFF
>TRBD2|TRBV4-3|many|TRBJ2-7
TGCGCCAGCAGCCAGGGACTAGCGGGCACCTACGAGCAGTACTTC
CASSQGLAGTYEQYF
>TRBD2|TRBV6-5|.|TRBJ2-1
TGTGCCAGCAGTTATAGCGGGAGGGGTATGGATGAGCAGTTCTTC
CASSYSGRGMDEQFF
>TRBD2|TRBV29-1|.|TRBJ2-3
TGCAGCGTTGCCCCTAGCGGTTTAGATACGCAGTATTTT
CSVAPSGLDTQYF
>.|TRBV20-1|.|TRBJ2-5
TGCAGTGCTAGAAACGTGGAGACCCAGTACTTC
CSARNVETQYF
>.|TRBV5-1|many|TRBJ1-2
TGCGCCAGCAGCTTGGACGGTCTGGCTGGCTATGGCTACACCTTC
CASSLDGLAGYGYTF
>.|TRBV27|many|TRBJ2-5
TGTGCCAGCGTCATGTCGGAGGGGGAGACCCAGTACTTC
CASVMSEGETQYF
>TRBD2|TRBV20-1|many|TRBJ2-1
TGCAGTGCTAGGGGACTAGCGGGAAGACCTAAGGAGCAGTTCTTC
CSARGLAGRPKEQFF
>.|TRBV24-1|.|TRBJ2-5
TGTGCCACCAGTGATTTCCGGCAGGGAATTGGAGAGACCCAGTACTTC
CATSDFRQGIGETQYF
>.|TRBV5-1|.|TRBJ1-1
TGCGCCAGCAGCCGGTTGGGGATGAACACTGAAGCTTTCTTT
CASSRLGMNTEAFF
>TRBD2|TRBV12-3/TRBV12-4|many|TRBJ2-1
TGTGCCAGCAGAACAACTAGCGGGAGGACCAATGAGCAGTTCTTC
CASRTTSGRTNEQFF